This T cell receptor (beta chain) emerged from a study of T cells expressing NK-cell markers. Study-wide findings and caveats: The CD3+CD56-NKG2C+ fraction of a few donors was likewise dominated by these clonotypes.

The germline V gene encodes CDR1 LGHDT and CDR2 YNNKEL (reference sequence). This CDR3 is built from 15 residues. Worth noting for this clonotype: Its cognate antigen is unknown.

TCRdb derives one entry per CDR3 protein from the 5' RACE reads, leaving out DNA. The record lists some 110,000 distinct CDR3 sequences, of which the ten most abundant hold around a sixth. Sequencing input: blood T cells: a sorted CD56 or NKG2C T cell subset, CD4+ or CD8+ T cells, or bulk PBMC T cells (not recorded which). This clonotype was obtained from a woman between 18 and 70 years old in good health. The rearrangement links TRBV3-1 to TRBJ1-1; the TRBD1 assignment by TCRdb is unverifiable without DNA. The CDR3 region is CASSQLRDLGAEAFF.